These 24 T cell receptor beta chains originate from one sample sequenced in a study of T cells in lung cancer brain metastases. This table comes from immunoSEQ multiplex PCR, and its TCRdb copy is limited to in-frame clones, with some not included. The sample holds approximately 4,900 clones, 84% seen once. The sample was tumor tissue from the primary lung tumor. The source is a woman between 50 and 59 years old with non-small cell lung cancer.

The chain combines TRBV6-6 with TRBJ1-1, with 8 bases that match TRBD1. Looked up from germline, CDR1 is MNHNY and CDR2 is SVGAGI (reference sequence). With V trimmed by 7 bases and J by 5 bases, 9 bases remained unmatched. CDR3 size: 14 residues. CDR3 bases: TGTGCCAGCATTCTACAGGGGGGGAGGACTGAAGCTTTCTTT. Amino acid sequence: CASILQGGRTEAFF.

CDR3 region: CATWTPSTDTQYF. The DNA for the CDR3 is TGTGCCACCTGGACCCCCTCCACAGATACGCAGTATTTT. This chain connects TRBV15 to TRBJ2-3, with no clear D. With 8 bases removed from V and 2 bases from J, the gap between germline ends came to 11 bases. This CDR3 is built from 13 residues. Germline V gene sequence: CDR1 LNHNV, CDR2 YYDKDF (reference sequence).

This clone was detected a few times. The chain joins TRBV4-1 to TRBJ1-1; no clear D gene. Trimming removed 4 bases from V and 4 bases from J, with 13 bases in between. The germline V gene has CDR1 MGHRA and CDR2 YSYEKL. This CDR3 is built from 14 residues. CDR3 protein: CASSPNDPGTEAFF. The CDR3 DNA sequence: TGCGCCAGCAGCCCCAACGATCCGGGCACTGAAGCTTTCTTT.

The chain uses TRBV7-8 and TRBJ2-3; D possibly corresponds to TRBD1 (7 bases). This CDR3 region has 16 residues. Deletions cut 5 bases from V and 3 bases from J, with 18 bases between. Germline lookup yields CDR1 SGHVS and CDR2 FQNEAQ. Written as DNA, the CDR3 is TGTGCCAGCAGCCGTCGGTCAGGGGGGATGACAGATACGCAGTATTTT. Its protein is CASSRRSGGMTDTQYF. The complete variable domain, with remaining parts taken from reference TRBV7-8 and TRBJ2-3, reads GAGVSQSPRYKVAKRGQDVALRCDPISGHVSLFWYQQALGQGPEFLTYFQNEAQLDKSGLPSDRFFAERPEGSVSTLKIQRTQQEDSAVYLCASSRRSGGMTDTQYFGPGTRLTVL.

The rearrangement uses TRBV7-9 and TRBJ2-7; TRBD2 matches 7 bases. Trimming cost V 3 bases and J 0 bases; bases outside gene matches: 2. Germline assignment: CDR1 SEHNR and CDR2 FQNEAQ (reference sequence). The CDR3 runs 14 residues. CDR3 DNA: TGTGCCAGCAGCTTGGGAGGGGTCTCCTACGAGCAGTACTTC. Protein sequence: CASSLGGVSYEQYF.

This clone turned up a few times. The rearrangement uses TRBV5-1 and TRBJ1-1; D is perhaps TRBD1 (5 bases). Germline V gives CDR1 SGHRS, CDR2 YFSETQ. V was cut by 0 bases and J by 5 bases, with 11 bases left in between. The CDR3 loop spans 14 amino acids. The CDR3 DNA reads as TGCGCCAGCAGCTTGGAAGGGGCAAGGACTGAAGCTTTCTTT. Amino acids: CASSLEGARTEAFF. Full variable domain (remainder filled in from reference TRBV5-1 and TRBJ1-1): KAGVTQTPRYLIKTRGQQVTLSCSPISGHRSVSWYQQTPGQGLQFLFEYFSETQRNKGNFPGRFSGRQFSNSRSEMNVSTLELGDSALYLCASSLEGARTEAFFGQGTRLTVV.

The V and J genes are TRBV18 and TRBJ2-3; 8 bases align to TRBD2. Germline CDR1 and CDR2: KGHSH and LQKENI. This CDR3 contains 15 residues. V lost 2 bases to trimming and J lost 3 bases; unmatched junction nucleotides: 4. The CDR3 bases are TGTGCCAGCTCACCAAGCGGGAGCGGGACAGATACGCAGTATTTT. As protein: CASSPSGSGTDTQYF.

The V gene is TRBV7-2, the J gene TRBJ2-3, with D possibly TRBD2 on 6 matching bases. CDR1 is SGHTA and CDR2 is FQGNSA in the germline V gene. The germline V and J ends were trimmed by 2 bases and 0 bases, with 9 bases remaining between them. This CDR3 spans 15 amino acids. As DNA, the CDR3 is TGTGCCAGCAGCTTACGGAGGGATAGCACAGATACGCAGTATTTT. Its protein is CASSLRRDSTDTQYF.

The gene calls are TRBV12-5 and TRBJ2-7, with 7 bases lining up with TRBD1. The germline V gene encodes CDR1 LGHNT and CDR2 FRNRAP. The CDR3 totals 12 residues. Trimming cost V 9 bases and J 2 bases; bases outside gene matches: 4. As DNA, the CDR3 is TGTGCTAGCCAGGGGGAGACCTACGAGCAGTACTTC. Translation: CASQGETYEQYF.

V and J are TRBV25-1 and TRBJ1-1, with D unresolved. Between the trimmed V and J ends, which lost 6 bases and 5 bases, there was a span of 13 bases. Per germline, CDR1 MGHDK and CDR2 SYGVNS. This CDR3 region has 13 residues. DNA of the CDR3: TGTGCCAGCAGAGGGCAGGCTAGGACTGAAGCTTTCTTT. Amino acids: CASRGQARTEAFF.

This chain uses TRBV6-5 with TRBJ1-5; TRBD1 matches at 8 bases. V lost 8 bases and J lost 6; bases outside the gene matches: 6. The CDR3 contains 13 residues. Germline loops: CDR1 MNHEY, CDR2 SVGAGI. The chain's CDR3 is CASGTGIGQPQHF. CDR3 nucleotide sequence: TGTGCCAGCGGGACAGGTATCGGTCAGCCCCAGCATTTT.

In its sample, this clone was seen once. This chain connects TRBV5-5 to TRBJ2-1, with D possibly being TRBD2 (5 bases). This CDR3 comprises 13 residues. Looked up from germline, CDR1 is SGHKS and CDR2 is YYEKEE (reference sequence). Between the trimmed V and J ends, which lost 4 bases and 8 bases, there was a span of 13 bases. This CDR3 is CASSLAGSHEQFF. The CDR3 DNA is TGTGCCAGCAGCCTAGCAGGTTCCCATGAGCAGTTCTTC.

As concerns this clone: Its ends do not fully match the called genes, so a read error is possible. The rearrangement uses TRBV14 and TRBJ2-4; TRBD2 is a possible D gene (6 bases). Germline V CDR1 and CDR2: SGHDN, FVKESK. CDR3 length equals 13 residues. In DNA, the CDR3 is TGTGCCGGCAGCCAGTCGCCGGGGGACATTCAGTACTTC. Translating it yields CAGSQSPGDIQYF.

V usage is TRBV5-4 and J usage is TRBJ2-1; possible D gene TRBD1, 5 bases. The germline CDR1 and CDR2 sequences are SGHNT and YYREEE (reference sequence). Trimming removed 0 bases at V and 4 bases at J, with 8 bases between. This CDR3 region has 14 residues. The CDR3 DNA sequence: TGTGCCAGCAGCTTGGGGGGCCTTTACAATGAGCAGTTCTTC. Its translation is CASSLGGLYNEQFF. The full variable domain, its missing parts supplied by reference TRBV5-4 and TRBJ2-1, is ETGVTQSPTHLIKTRGQQVTLRCSSQSGHNTVSWYQQALGQGPQFIFQYYREEENGRGNFPPRFSGLQFPNYSSELNVNALELDDSALYLCASSLGGLYNEQFFGPGTRLTVL.

The chain carries TRBV5-1 and TRBJ2-3; D unclear. This CDR3 is built from 15 residues. Trimming took off 5 bases at V and 1 base at J, with 14 bases between the two ends. Looked up from germline, CDR1 is SGHRS and CDR2 is YFSETQ. The CDR3 reads CASSAVDPRTDTQYF. Written as DNA, the CDR3 is TGCGCCAGCAGTGCCGTTGACCCTCGCACAGATACGCAGTATTTT.

V and J are TRBV11-2 and TRBJ2-5, with D unresolved. The ends were cut back, 3 bases at V and 7 bases at J, with 9 bases in the middle. Germline CDR1 SGHAT, CDR2 FQNNGV. CDR3 length: 12 amino acids. CDR3 region: CASSFKDGTQYF. The CDR3 DNA sequence: TGTGCCAGCAGCTTTAAGGATGGGACCCAGTACTTC.

This sequence joins TRBV18 and TRBJ1-5, with D perhaps matching TRBD1 (6 bases). Germline V gene lookup returns CDR1 KGHSH and CDR2 LQKENI. Between the trimmed V and J ends, which lost 3 bases and 6 bases, there was a span of 12 bases. CDR3 length equals 14 residues. This CDR3 is CASSPTGWGQPQHF. Here the CDR3 DNA reads TGTGCCAGCTCACCGACAGGCTGGGGTCAGCCCCAGCATTTT.

This chain uses TRBV9 with TRBJ2-3, with D uncertain. Deletions cut 7 bases from V and 0 bases from J, with 12 bases between. The CDR3 extends over 14 amino acids. Germline CDR1 is SGDLS and CDR2 is YYNGEE. CDR3 in DNA: TGTGCCAGCGGGTTGGGTACTAGCACAGATACGCAGTATTTT. Translated: CASGLGTSTDTQYF.

On this clone itself: Other DNA sequences within the sample encode an identical CDR3. The rearrangement uses TRBV7-9 and TRBJ1-4; 9 nucleotides align to TRBD1. The germline CDR1 and CDR2 sequences are SEHNR and FQNEAQ (reference sequence). This CDR3 has 15 amino acids. V dropped 4 bases and J dropped 7; count of bases not matched to a gene: 7. For the CDR3, the DNA is TGTGCCAGCAGCTCGGGACAGGGTCGCGTTGAAAAACTGTTTTTT. Translation: CASSSGQGRVEKLFF.

The chain is built from TRBV7-9 and TRBJ1-2; 8 bases agree with TRBD1. Losses at the gene ends were 1 base for V and 5 bases for J; bases not matched to a gene: 9. The CDR3 extends over 16 amino acids. The germline gives CDR1 SEHNR, CDR2 FQNEAQ (reference sequence). This chain's CDR3 is CASSLGWTGPGYGYTF. In DNA, the CDR3 is TGTGCCAGCAGCTTAGGATGGACAGGGCCGGGGTATGGCTACACCTTC.

J is TRBJ1-2 and V is TRBV6-6; no clear D. V lost 5 bases and J lost 8, with 9 bases in between. Per germline, CDR1 MNHNY and CDR2 SVGAGI (reference sequence). This CDR3 spans 11 amino acids. CDR3 sequence reads: CASSTRAGYTF. The CDR3 nucleotides are TGTGCCAGCAGTACCCGAGCCGGCTACACCTTC.

This chain uses TRBV6-4 with TRBJ1-1; D is undetermined. Germline V CDR1 and CDR2: MRHNA, SNTAGT. The ends were cut back, 2 bases at V and 1 base at J, with 5 bases in the middle. The CDR3 runs 13 residues. The CDR3 region is CASSDSANTEAFF. CDR3 bases: TGTGCCAGCAGTGACAGCGCGAACACTGAAGCTTTCTTT.

The chain joins TRBV19 to TRBJ2-7, with 11 bases lining up with TRBD2. Germline CDR1 LNHDA, CDR2 SQIVND (reference sequence). CDR3 length: 13 residues. V trimming: 6 bases; J trimming: 3 bases; junction bases outside the gene matches: 1. CDR3 region: CASSGTSGYEQYF. In nucleotides, the CDR3 is TGTGCCAGTAGCGGGACTAGCGGCTACGAGCAGTACTTC.

The chain employs TRBV6-5 and TRBJ1-6; D is undetermined. The CDR3 length is 15 residues. The V and J ends lost 2 bases and 8 bases respectively, with 13 bases between them. Germline CDR1 is MNHEY and CDR2 is SVGAGI. The DNA of the CDR3 is TGTGCCAGCAGTTACCGGGCCAGTGGGGATTCACCCCTCCACTTT. It yields the protein CASSYRASGDSPLHF.